A selection of T cell receptor beta chains follows, all from one sample in a study of T cell repertoires in ileal Crohn's disease. Data came from immunoSEQ multiplex PCR; TCRdb stores just in-frame clones and leaves some out. The profile shows roughly 13,000 clones, roughly 80% of them singletons. Sequencing was performed on ileal tissue. The receptors come from an adult with Crohn's disease. The CDR3 runs from the conserved cysteine through the conserved F or W. A D gene is named only where the DNA matches it firmly. A clone size is listed for some rows: how often the clone was seen (once, few, many), or a class if it is expanded.

clone_size j_call v_call d_call cdr3_aa cdr3_nt
NA TRBJ2-3 TRBV9 NA CASSVQQGEDTQYF TGTGCCAGCAGCGTGCAACAGGGAGAAGATACGCAGTATTTT
NA TRBJ2-7 TRBV7-6 TRBD1 CASSFGDRAYEQYF TGTGCCAGCAGCTTCGGGGACAGAGCCTACGAGCAGTACTTC
NA TRBJ2-1 TRBV19 TRBD2 CASSILNPGGTSGVYNEQFF TGTGCCAGTAGTATACTTAACCCCGGGGGGACTAGCGGGGTATACAATGAGCAGTTCTTC
NA TRBJ2-3 TRBV9 NA CASSVASGTDTQYF TGTGCCAGCAGCGTAGCGTCTGGCACAGATACGCAGTATTTT
NA TRBJ1-1 TRBV10-2 TRBD1 CASSERQGRAFF TGCGCCAGCAGTGAAAGACAGGGGCGAGCTTTCTTT
NA TRBJ2-1 TRBV9 TRBD2 CASSVVSGGYNEQFF TGTGCCAGCAGCGTAGTCAGCGGGGGGTACAATGAGCAGTTCTTC
few TRBJ2-7 TRBV9 TRBD1 CASSVAPGQAYEQYF TGTGCCAGCAGCGTAGCCCCGGGACAGGCCTACGAGCAGTACTTC
NA TRBJ2-2 TRBV6-5 TRBD1 CASRKDRGTGELFF TGTGCCAGCAGAAAGGACAGGGGTACCGGGGAGCTGTTTTTT
NA TRBJ2-3 TRBV10-2 TRBD2 CASSALAGTTDTQYF TGCGCCAGCAGTGCCCTAGCGGGAACCACAGATACGCAGTATTTT
NA TRBJ1-2 TRBV29-1 TRBD1 CSARTGGEGGYTF TGCAGCGCCAGGACAGGGGGCGAAGGAGGCTACACCTTC
NA TRBJ2-7 TRBV27 NA CASRSRHYSYEQYF TGTGCCAGCAGATCGCGCCATTACTCCTACGAGCAGTACTTC
NA TRBJ2-3 TRBV5-6 NA CASSLTTGGGRDTQYF TGTGCCAGCAGCCTCACTACGGGGGGCGGCAGGGATACGCAGTATTTT
few TRBJ2-7 TRBV7-9 TRBD1 CASSVTGGPYEQYF TGTGCCAGCAGCGTGACAGGGGGCCCCTACGAGCAGTACTTC
NA TRBJ2-1 TRBV6-5 NA CASSYSPQVTYNEQFF TGTGCCAGCAGTTACTCGCCTCAGGTGACCTACAATGAGCAGTTCTTC